Listed below are T cell receptor beta chains from one sample, sequenced in a study of CD8 T cells in Susac syndrome. TCRdb reanalysed the immunoSEQ multiplex PCR reads using MiXCR and keeps one entry per CDR3 protein. The table records roughly 130,000 distinct CDR3 sequences, roughly 95% of them present only once. Sequencing input: CD4+ T cells from PBMCs. The receptors were gathered from a human donor in good health. CDR3s include the opening cysteine and the closing phenylalanine or tryptophan. A D gene is named only where the DNA matches it firmly. Rows may omit the clone size; those that give it use once, few, many or a size class.

V gene,CDR3 length,D gene,clone size,J gene,CDR3 protein,CDR3 DNA
TRBV12-3/TRBV12-4,15,NA,NA,TRBJ2-4,CASRGAAGAKNIQYF,TGTGCCAGCCGGGGGGCGGCCGGGGCCAAAAACATTCAGTACTTC
TRBV7-9,13,NA,NA,TRBJ1-2,CASSLQGFYGYTF,TGTGCCAGCAGCTTACAGGGGTTCTATGGCTACACCTTC
TRBV6-5,12,NA,NA,TRBJ2-1,CASSYSRGPQFF,TGTGCCAGCAGTTACTCAAGGGGACCGCAGTTCTTC
TRBV27,15,TRBD2,NA,TRBJ2-2,CASSTRLAGTGELFF,TGTGCCAGCAGTACTCGACTAGCGGGCACCGGGGAGCTGTTTTTT
TRBV5-6,13,NA,NA,TRBJ1-1,CASSLIWNTEAFF,TGTGCCAGCAGCTTGATTTGGAACACTGAAGCTTTCTTT
TRBV3-1,14,NA,NA,TRBJ2-3,CASSPSAVTDTQYF,TGTGCCAGCAGCCCCAGTGCGGTAACAGATACGCAGTATTTT
TRBV30,15,NA,once,TRBJ1-4,CAWSGRRATNEKLFF,TGTGCCTGGAGTGGTCGCCGTGCAACTAATGAAAAACTGTTTTTT
TRBV20-1,13,TRBD2,NA,TRBJ2-7,CSATRTSGYEQYF,TGCAGTGCTACACGGACTAGCGGCTACGAGCAGTACTTC
TRBV6-2/TRBV6-3,15,NA,NA,TRBJ1-5,CASKVGGFSNQPQHF,TGTGCCAGCAAAGTCGGTGGGTTCAGCAATCAGCCCCAGCATTTT
TRBV5-6,15,NA,NA,TRBJ2-5,CASSLGWGAQETQYF,TGTGCCAGCAGCTTGGGTTGGGGGGCCCAAGAGACCCAGTACTTC
TRBV5-4,15,NA,NA,TRBJ2-7,CASSLGRDPSNEQYF,TGTGCCAGCAGCTTGGGGCGGGACCCTTCGAACGAGCAGTACTTC
TRBV14,13,NA,NA,TRBJ1-1,CASSQGPGTKAFF,TGTGCCAGCAGCCAAGGCCCAGGGACGAAGGCTTTCTTT
TRBV29-1,15,NA,NA,TRBJ2-4,CSALKGTLAKNIQYF,TGCAGCGCACTTAAGGGCACCTTAGCCAAAAACATTCAGTACTTC
TRBV29-1,14,TRBD1,NA,TRBJ1-5,CSVVGTGLDQPQHF,TGCAGCGTTGTTGGGACAGGGCTTGATCAGCCCCAGCATTTT
TRBV3-1,15,NA,NA,TRBJ2-1,CASSQAGGVYNEQFF,TGTGCCAGCAGCCAGGCCGGCGGCGTCTACAATGAGCAGTTCTTC
TRBV3-1,15,NA,NA,TRBJ2-7,CASSQGPSGTYEQYF,TGTGCCAGCAGCCAAGGCCCCTCCGGGACCTACGAGCAGTACTTC
TRBV2,14,TRBD1,once,TRBJ2-1,CASSRQGGDNEQFF,TGTGCCAGCAGCCGACAGGGGGGGGACAATGAGCAGTTCTTC
TRBV27,12,NA,NA,TRBJ1-2,CATKTGNYGYTF,TGTGCCACTAAGACAGGAAACTATGGCTACACCTTC
TRBV4-1,16,NA,NA,TRBJ2-3,CASSPSTAGGTDTQYF,TGCGCCAGCAGCCCGTCAACGGCCGGGGGCACAGATACGCAGTATTTT
TRBV10-3,14,NA,NA,TRBJ2-7,CAIRAPDPTSEQYF,TGTGCCATCAGGGCTCCGGACCCGACGAGCGAGCAGTACTTC
TRBV5-1,15,NA,NA,TRBJ1-5,CASSLGGSWNQPQHF,TGCGCCAGCAGCTTGGGTGGTTCGTGGAATCAGCCCCAGCATTTT
TRBV28,11,NA,NA,TRBJ2-1,CASSLVAEQFF,TGTGCCAGCAGTTTAGTAGCGGAGCAGTTCTTC
TRBV29-1,11,NA,NA,TRBJ1-3,CSVDIWNTIYF,TGCAGCGTTGACATCTGGAACACCATATATTTT
TRBV7-9,12,NA,NA,TRBJ2-5,CAIRTAQETQYF,TGTGCCATCAGGACAGCGCAAGAGACCCAGTACTTC
TRBV12-3/TRBV12-4,16,NA,NA,TRBJ1-6,CASSAHQWESNSPLHF,TGTGCCAGCAGTGCGCATCAGTGGGAGTCGAATTCACCCCTCCACTTT
TRBV5-6,12,NA,NA,TRBJ2-5,CASSPLVETQYF,TGTGCCAGCAGCCCCCTGGTGGAGACCCAGTACTTC
TRBV28,15,TRBD1,NA,TRBJ2-1,CASGTPGQGSNEQFF,TGTGCCAGCGGGACGCCTGGACAGGGAAGCAATGAGCAGTTCTTC
TRBV5-1,15,NA,NA,TRBJ1-1,CASSPNREESTEAFF,TGCGCCAGCAGTCCCAACAGGGAGGAGAGCACTGAAGCTTTCTTT
TRBV20-1,14,TRBD2,NA,TRBJ2-5,CSATLAGVGETQYF,TGCAGTGCTACCCTAGCGGGAGTTGGGGAGACCCAGTACTTC
TRBV3-1,13,NA,NA,TRBJ2-1,CASSQDRGNEQFF,TGTGCCAGCAGCCAAGACAGGGGCAATGAGCAGTTCTTC
TRBV12-3/TRBV12-4,11,NA,NA,TRBJ2-3,CASSLQDTQYF,TGTGCCAGCAGTTTGCAAGATACGCAGTATTTT